The present entry profiles one T cell receptor (beta chain) with its context. The sample belongs to a study of cytomegalovirus exposure and HLA in healthy donors. The wider study: The roughly 700 first-cohort repertoires shared a platform with the roughly 120 validation repertoires, as reported in a later analysis.

Assay used: immunoSEQ multiplex PCR; TCRdb lists only in-frame clones, some missing. The table records more than 95,000 clones, roughly 89% of them present only once. The donors belonged to the roughly 110-subject validation cohort, separate from the roughly 700-subject first cohort. Germline CDR1 MGHRA, CDR2 YSYEKL. The ends were cut back, 3 bases at V and 8 bases at J, with 14 bases in the middle. The CDR3 totals 14 residues. Sequencing was performed on PBMCs. The J gene is TRBJ2-1, the V gene TRBV4-1, with no clear D. The clonotype originates from a woman younger than 35 in good health and CMV-seronegative. In DNA form, the CDR3 reads TGCGCCAGCAGCCACCCCGTGCGCCCGGATGAGCAGTTCTTC. It codes for CASSHPVRPDEQFF.